The clone carrying this T cell receptor beta chain was seen a handful of times. Germline V gene lookup returns CDR1 SNHLY and CDR2 FYNNEI. Trimming removed 5 bases from V and 1 base from J, with 17 bases in between. The CDR3 sequence is 16 residues long. These data belong to a study of T cells in Graves' hyperthyroidism and ophthalmopathy. The TCR beta CDR3 regions underwent amplification using RNA transcripts as the source. The primer set for the first-round RT-PCR of the TCR CDR3 was HTBI. TCRdb reanalysed the multiplex PCR reads using MiXCR and keeps one entry per CDR3 protein. Found here are hundreds of thousands of distinct CDR3 sequences, 38% of them singletons; the top ten hold over 8%.

This rearrangement joins TRBV2 to TRBJ1-1; D is undetermined. The receptor comes from a man between 18 and 35 years old with Graves' hyperthyroidism. Sequenced material: blood. The CDR3 region has the DNA TGTGCCAGCAGTTACTCGAAACAAGTGGGGAACACTGAAGCTTTCTTT. Translated: CASSYSKQVGNTEAFF.